The following is a T cell receptor (beta chain) sequence with its context. RNA transcripts served as the template for amplifying TCR beta CDR3 regions. HTBI primers were used for first-round RT-PCR of the TCR CDR3. TCRdb reprocessed the multiplex PCR reads with MiXCR, giving one entry per CDR3 protein. The data contain fewer than 550,000 distinct CDR3 sequences, 15% to 19% of them singletons. The J segment lost 0 bases and the V segment lost 5 bases, leaving 7 bases of the junction unmatched. Germline V gene sequence: CDR1 SGHVS, CDR2 FNYEAQ. The CDR3 is 18 residues long. The record originates from a study of T cells in Graves' hyperthyroidism and ophthalmopathy. Exclusion criteria comprised uncontrolled infection, other autoimmune disease, pregnancy or lactation. Clinicians diagnosed patients from clinical symptoms, serum thyroxine and TRAb, thyroid ultrasound and orbital computed tomography.

The chain has TRBV7-6 and TRBJ2-1, with TRBD2 identical over 13 bases. The sequence was collected from a woman aged 18 to 35 with Graves' hyperthyroidism. The sample consisted of blood. DNA of the CDR3: TGTGCCAGCAGCAAACTAGCGGGAGGGAGGAGCTCCTACAATGAGCAGTTCTTC. Translated, it gives CASSKLAGGRSSYNEQFF.